The 21 T cell receptor beta chains given below trace back to one sample, sequenced in a study of blood T cells in healthy people across ages. A second PCR of about 6 to 12 cycles used a sample-barcoded 5' primer and a J-beta primer mix. MiXCR, run by TCRdb on the 5' RACE reads, gives a single entry per CDR3 protein. The data contain roughly 1.5 million distinct CDR3 sequences, approximately 39% of them singletons. Sequencing was carried out using blood. The receptor source for this set is a woman under 30 in good health.

The chain is built from TRBV12-3 or TRBV12-4 and TRBJ1-1, with D possibly TRBD1 on 6 matching bases. The CDR3 covers 13 residues. Trimming removed 3 bases from V and 6 bases from J, with 11 bases in between. Written as DNA, the CDR3 is TGTGCCAGCAGTTTCGGCAGGGGCTCTGAAGCTTTCTTT. As protein: CASSFGRGSEAFF.

Concerning this clonotype itself: This could be a read error, since a much larger clone is one nucleotide away. The CDR3: CDSSFQGTTPYEQYF. CDR3 bases: TGTGACAGCAGCTTCCAGGGCACTACCCCCTACGAGCAGTACTTC. This chain connects TRBV7-2 to TRBJ2-7; the D gene is possibly TRBD1 (5 bases). Germline-derived CDR1 and CDR2 are SGHTA and FQGNSA. The CDR3 is 15 amino acids.

The CDR3 spells CSVDQGPGGDTQYF. CDR3 DNA sequence: TGCAGCGTTGACCAGGGACCGGGAGGAGATACGCAGTATTTT. V and J are TRBV29-1 and TRBJ2-3, with 7 bases lining up with TRBD2. Germline CDR1 SQVTM, CDR2 ANQGSEA. Trimming cost V 3 bases and J 5 bases; bases outside gene matches: 8. The length of the CDR3 is 14 residues.

The J gene is TRBJ2-2, the V gene TRBV4-2; 9 positions agree with TRBD2. The CDR3 is 16 residues long. Germline V gene data show CDR1 as LGHNA and CDR2 as YNFKEQ. The trim removed 1 base at V and 4 bases at J, leaving 4 bases unmatched. CDR3 DNA: TGTGCCAGCAGCCAAGGAGGCGGGGGGGGCACCGGGGAGCTGTTTTTT. Translated, it gives CASSQGGGGGTGELFF.

This clonotype was observed a few times. The gene calls are TRBV4-3 and TRBJ2-7; 7 bases line up with TRBD2. The CDR3 covers 14 residues. Germline lookup yields CDR1 LGHNA and CDR2 YSLEER. The V gene end was trimmed by 2 bases and the J gene end by 3 bases; junction bases not matched to a gene: 4. CDR3 DNA sequence: TGCGCCAGCAGCCAACAGTGGGGGGGCTACGAGCAGTACTTC. Its protein is CASSQQWGGYEQYF.

The J gene is TRBJ2-1, the V gene TRBV4-1; the match to TRBD2 covers 10 bases. This CDR3 has 15 residues. CDR1 and CDR2 from the germline V gene are MGHRA and YSYEKL. The V and J ends lost 6 bases and 3 bases, in that order; junction bases with no gene match: 5. The CDR3 sequence: CASSYPSGGYNEQFF. CDR3 DNA sequence: TGCGCCAGCAGTTATCCTAGCGGGGGCTACAATGAGCAGTTCTTC.

This clonotype showed up just a few times. The J gene is TRBJ1-2, the V gene TRBV5-1; D ambiguous. CDR1 SGHRS and CDR2 YFSETQ come from the germline V gene. The CDR3 consists of 12 residues. Trimming took 1 base from V and 6 from J, leaving 7 bases between them. CDR3 sequence: CASSLTNHGYTF. DNA for the CDR3: TGCGCCAGCAGCTTGACAAATCATGGCTACACCTTC.

This chain connects TRBV6-6 to TRBJ2-1, with 11 nucleotides matching TRBD2. The CDR3 consists of 16 residues. After removal of 4 bases from V and 6 bases from J, the junction contained 8 bases not matched to a gene. The V gene's germline CDR1 is MNHNY and CDR2 SVGAGI (reference sequence). The CDR3 DNA is TGTGCCAGCAGTTTGGCTAGCGGGAGGATAGGCAATGAGCAGTTCTTC. This gives the protein CASSLASGRIGNEQFF.

This rearrangement joins TRBV18 to TRBJ2-3, with 7 bases identical to TRBD1. Germline assignment: CDR1 KGHSH and CDR2 LQKENI. Trimming removed 6 bases from V and 4 bases from J; junction bases left unmatched: 16. This CDR3 has 17 amino acids. The CDR3 protein is CASSPGSPGQLADTQYF. The DNA for the CDR3 is TGTGCCAGCTCGCCGGGGAGCCCGGGACAGTTGGCAGATACGCAGTATTTT. Together with reference TRBV18 and TRBJ2-3, the CDR3 gives the full variable domain: NAGVMQNPRHLVRRRGQEARLRCSPMKGHSHVYWYRQLPEEGLKFMVYLQKENIIDESGMPKERFSAEFPKEGPSILRIQQVVRGDSAAYFCASSPGSPGQLADTQYFGPGTRLTVL.

V gene TRBV11-2 combines with J gene TRBJ1-1, with a tentative D call TRBD1 (5 bases). The germline V gene encodes CDR1 SGHAT and CDR2 FQNNGV. The CDR3 is 15 residues long. The germline V and J ends were trimmed by 3 bases and 1 base, with 12 bases remaining between them. CDR3 DNA: TGTGCCAGCAGCTTCAGGGAAAGAGGGAACACTGAAGCTTTCTTT. Its translation: CASSFRERGNTEAFF.

This clonotype was observed a few times. This chain joins TRBV4-1 and TRBJ1-4; 9 bases match TRBD1. Germline V gene sequence: CDR1 MGHRA, CDR2 YSYEKL. The CDR3 has 16 amino acids. With V trimmed by 4 bases and J by 7 bases, 10 bases remained unmatched. The CDR3 reads CASSLGRDRDVEKLFF. CDR3 bases: TGCGCCAGCAGCCTTGGCCGGGACAGGGACGTTGAAAAACTGTTTTTT.

This chain uses TRBV12-3 or TRBV12-4 with TRBJ1-1; 11 bases fit TRBD1. The ends lost 7 bases at V and 3 bases at J; junction bases unmatched: 4. The CDR3 is 14 amino acids. The CDR3 sequence is CASTGTGGYTEAFF. DNA of the CDR3: TGTGCCAGCACCGGGACAGGGGGATACACTGAAGCTTTCTTT.

This chain joins TRBV6-5 and TRBJ2-1, with TRBD2 matching 8 bases. The length of the CDR3 is 16 residues. Trimming at V came to 6 bases and at J to 3 bases, leaving 10 bases not matched to a gene. The V gene's germline CDR1 is MNHEY and CDR2 SVGAGI. CDR3 sequence: CASSSSGANHYNEQFF. DNA for the CDR3: TGTGCCAGCAGCAGTAGCGGGGCGAACCACTACAATGAGCAGTTCTTC.

The chain couples TRBV4-3 to TRBJ1-4; tentatively, D is TRBD1 (6 bases). V lost 0 bases to trimming and J lost 6 bases, with 11 bases between them. The length of the CDR3 is 15 residues. Germline-derived CDR1 and CDR2 are LGHNA and YSLEER. The CDR3 here is CASSQDDRIDEKLFF. The CDR3 DNA is TGCGCCAGCAGCCAAGATGACAGGATCGATGAAAAACTGTTTTTT.

The chain couples TRBV24-1 to TRBJ2-4, with a possible D match to TRBD1 (6 bases). Trimming cost V 4 bases and J 4 bases, with 10 bases left between them. The CDR3 consists of 14 residues. Germline CDR1 KGHDR, CDR2 SFDVKD. In nucleotides, the CDR3 is TGTGCCACCAGTGACTCACAGGGAAAAAACATTCAGTACTTC. Translated, it gives CATSDSQGKNIQYF.

The J gene is TRBJ1-2, the V gene TRBV20-1; a weak D match, TRBD1 (5 bases). CDR3 length: 12 amino acids. The germline V gene encodes CDR1 DFQATT and CDR2 SNEGSKA (reference sequence). The V gene lost 5 bases and the J gene lost 4 bases, with 11 bases spanning the gap. The CDR3 DNA sequence: TGCAGTGCTGGACAACGCTCCTATGGCTACACCTTC. Protein product: CSAGQRSYGYTF.

V gene TRBV6-6 combines with J gene TRBJ1-2; the match to TRBD1 covers 7 bases. The CDR3 is 15 amino acids. Germline CDR1 MNHNY, CDR2 SVGAGI (reference sequence). The V segment lost 6 bases and the J segment 9 bases; nucleotides outside the gene matches: 16. The CDR3 loop is CASRDTGQPSVSYTF. For the CDR3, the DNA is TGTGCCAGCAGGGACACGGGACAGCCGAGTGTCAGCTACACCTTC.

V is TRBV5-4 and J is TRBJ2-5; unclear D gene. Between the trimmed V and J ends, which lost 0 bases and 2 bases, there was a span of 8 bases. There are 14 residues in the CDR3. Germline V CDR1 and CDR2: SGHNT, YYREEE (reference sequence). DNA of the CDR3: TGTGCCAGCAGCTTGGGAATAGAGCAAGAGACCCAGTACTTC. It specifies CASSLGIEQETQYF.

In its sample, this clonotype was seen many times. The chain combines TRBV7-9 with TRBJ1-5; no clear D gene. Germline V gene lookup returns CDR1 SEHNR and CDR2 FQNEAQ (reference sequence). Trimming removed 3 bases at V and 3 bases at J, with 3 bases between. The CDR3 has 12 amino acids. The CDR3 is CASSFPNQPQHF. CDR3 nucleotides: TGTGCCAGCAGCTTCCCCAATCAGCCCCAGCATTTT.

This clonotype appeared a few times. The chain uses TRBV2 and TRBJ2-5, with unresolved D. Germline V gives CDR1 SNHLY, CDR2 FYNNEI. The CDR3 covers 9 residues. V lost 9 bases, J lost 4 bases, and 3 bases lay in between. CDR3 coding DNA: TGTGCCAGGGGAGAGACCCAGTACTTC. As protein: CARGETQYF.

The chain couples TRBV6-2 or TRBV6-3 to TRBJ2-1; D gene ambiguous. The V end was cut by 6 bases, the J end by 3 bases, with 6 bases between. Germline values: CDR1 MNHEY, CDR2 SVGEGT. The CDR3 covers 12 residues. The CDR3 DNA reads as TGTGCCAGCAGGAAATACTACAATGAGCAGTTCTTC. Protein product: CASRKYYNEQFF.